Below, 24 T cell receptor beta chains from the same sample are listed, as sequenced in a study of T cells after posttransplantation cyclophosphamide. Data came from immunoSEQ multiplex PCR; TCRdb stores just in-frame clones and leaves some out. Altogether some 53,000 clones are present, around 83% being singletons, with the ten largest covering less than 3.5%. The sequenced sample consisted of PBMCs. All receptors derive from a man aged 30-40 years with a blood cancer, CMV-positive, and with a related stem cell donor.

The chain carries TRBV6-5 and TRBJ1-1, with D perhaps TRBD1 (5 bases). Trimming took off 2 bases at V and 10 bases at J, with 11 bases between the two ends. This CDR3 comprises 12 residues. Germline values: CDR1 MNHEY, CDR2 SVGAGI. Here the CDR3 DNA reads TGTGCCAGCAGTTACGGGCAGGGTCGAGCTTTCTTT. This sequence encodes CASSYGQGRAFF.

This clone was counted once. The chain employs TRBV9 and TRBJ2-2; TRBD2 matches 7 bases. CDR3 length equals 17 residues. V shed 4 bases, J shed 2 bases, and the junction held 11 bases outside the gene matches. The germline gives CDR1 SGDLS, CDR2 YYNGEE. The DNA of the CDR3 is TGTGCCAGCAGCCTACCCCGGCTAGCGGCCAACACCGGGGAGCTGTTTTTT. This codes for CASSLPRLAANTGELFF.

The rearrangement uses TRBV5-1 and TRBJ1-4, with D maybe TRBD1 (6 bases). Trimming stripped 2 bases from V and 7 bases from J, with 9 bases between. The CDR3 is 13 residues long. Per germline, CDR1 SGHRS and CDR2 YFSETQ. The CDR3 DNA reads TGCGCCAGCAGCTTCACAGGGTTTGAAAAACTGTTTTTT. Translated: CASSFTGFEKLFF.

The chain joins TRBV5-4 to TRBJ1-3; a weak D match, TRBD1 (6 bases). The CDR3 runs 15 residues. Germline V gene lookup returns CDR1 SGHNT and CDR2 YYREEE (reference sequence). V was pared by 2 bases and J by 0 bases, with 9 bases between. CDR3 in DNA: TGTGCCAGCAGCTTACAGGGAAGCTCTGGAAACACCATATATTTT. Encoded protein: CASSLQGSSGNTIYF.

This chain links TRBV5-1 with TRBJ2-3; 11 bases line up with TRBD2. Germline values: CDR1 SGHRS, CDR2 YFSETQ. Trimming cost V 4 bases and J 3 bases; bases outside gene matches: 10. This CDR3 has 17 residues. In DNA, the CDR3 is TGCGCCAGCAGCACTAGCGGGGGAGGTTTTGTTACAGATACGCAGTATTTT. Translated: CASSTSGGGFVTDTQYF.

V gene TRBV2 combines with J gene TRBJ2-3, with TRBD2 identical over 12 bases. J gave up 0 bases and V 8 bases, and 0 bases lay outside the gene matches. The CDR3 has 14 amino acids. The germline gives CDR1 SNHLY, CDR2 FYNNEI. The CDR3 protein is CASGLAGSTDTQYF. In DNA, the CDR3 is TGTGCCAGCGGACTAGCGGGGAGCACAGATACGCAGTATTTT.

The chain uses TRBV7-9 and TRBJ2-3, with TRBD1 matching 7 bases. Germline values: CDR1 SEHNR, CDR2 FQNEAQ (reference sequence). The CDR3 consists of 15 residues. V lost 3 bases, J lost 3 bases, and 6 bases stayed unmatched. CDR3 protein: CASSFQGDGTDTQYF. CDR3 sequence (DNA): TGTGCCAGCAGCTTTCAGGGGGATGGTACAGATACGCAGTATTTT.

The chain links TRBV7-9 to TRBJ2-1; 14 bases map to TRBD2. The CDR3 loop spans 15 amino acids. Germline values: CDR1 SEHNR, CDR2 FQNEAQ (reference sequence). The V segment lost 4 bases and the J segment 9 bases; nucleotides outside the gene matches: 5. The chain's CDR3 is CASSWGLAGVSEQFF. CDR3 nucleotides: TGTGCCAGCAGCTGGGGACTAGCGGGAGTCAGTGAGCAGTTCTTC.

This clone was observed many times. The rearrangement links TRBV27 to TRBJ2-1; 7 nucleotides align to TRBD2. CDR1 is MNHEY, CDR2 SMNVEV, per germline (reference sequence). The CDR3 extends over 16 amino acids. Trimming cost V 6 bases and J 8 bases; bases outside gene matches: 16. Here the CDR3 reads CASSAGEFPTWDEQFF. The CDR3 nucleotides read TGTGCCAGCAGCGCGGGGGAATTTCCGACGTGGGATGAGCAGTTCTTC.

The chain recombines TRBV5-1 with TRBJ2-7, with TRBD2 matching 11 bases. CDR3 size: 15 residues. From germline, CDR1 is SGHRS and CDR2 YFSETQ. V shed 4 bases and J 4 bases; nucleotides not matched to a gene: 7. CDR3 coding DNA: TGCGCCAGCAGCCGGTACGGGACTAGCGGTTACGAGCAGTACTTC. As protein: CASSRYGTSGYEQYF.

V is TRBV20-1 and J is TRBJ2-7; D call uncertain. CDR3 length: 11 residues. V shed 3 bases and J shed 2 bases, with 5 bases lying between them. Germline-derived CDR1 and CDR2 are DFQATT and SNEGSKA (reference sequence). DNA of the CDR3: TGCAGTGCTAGGCAGACCTACGAGCAGTACTTC. Residues: CSARQTYEQYF.

The V call is TRBV7-9, the J call TRBJ2-7, with 7 bases matching TRBD1. Germline-derived CDR1 and CDR2 are SEHNR and FQNEAQ (reference sequence). The CDR3 sequence is 13 residues long. The V and J ends lost 7 bases and 3 bases, in that order; junction bases with no gene match: 6. The CDR3 DNA reads TGTGCCAGCACCACGGGACAGAACTACGAGCAGTACTTC. As protein: CASTTGQNYEQYF.

This clone was recorded at least ten times. The chain couples TRBV6-5 to TRBJ1-5, with D unresolved. This CDR3 region has 12 residues. Germline V lookup: CDR1 MNHEY, CDR2 SVGAGI. Trimming cost V 6 bases and J 6 bases, with 9 bases left between them. In nucleotides, the CDR3 is TGTGCCAGCAGCCCTGCGGGTCAGCCCCAGCATTTT. Translated, it gives CASSPAGQPQHF.

V usage is TRBV9 and J usage is TRBJ1-5; D remains unclear. The CDR3 spans 15 residues. Trimming took off 4 bases at V and 2 bases at J, with 13 bases between the two ends. Looked up from germline, CDR1 is SGDLS and CDR2 is YYNGEE. The CDR3, as DNA: TGTGCCAGCAGCCCGGGTCCCTGGGGCAATCAGCCCCAGCATTTT. It yields the protein CASSPGPWGNQPQHF. The full variable domain, its missing parts supplied by reference TRBV9 and TRBJ1-5, is DSGVTQTPKHLITATGQRVTLRCSPRSGDLSVYWYQQSLDQGLQFLIQYYNGEERAKGNILERFSAQQFPDLHSELNLSSLELGDSALYFCASSPGPWGNQPQHFGDGTRLSIL.

The chain couples TRBV9 to TRBJ2-7; TRBD2 agrees at 7 bases. Unmatched junction bases numbered 10, after V lost 1 base and J lost 6 bases. Germline values: CDR1 SGDLS, CDR2 YYNGEE. The length of the CDR3 is 15 residues. CDR3 sequence: CASSVNGRPDGEQYF. DNA for the CDR3: TGTGCCAGCAGCGTAAACGGGAGGCCAGACGGCGAGCAGTACTTC.

The rearrangement uses TRBV12-2 and TRBJ2-7; TRBD1 is taken as the D call from the table, unchecked against the DNA. TRBV12-2 is noted as a pseudogene. This CDR3 is built from 15 residues. The CDR3 DNA sequence: TGTGCAAGTCGCCGACTCGGGACAGCCCCCAGTGAGCAGTACTTC. Translated, it gives CASRRLGTAPSEQYF.

The genes are TRBV5-4 and TRBJ1-4, with D tentatively TRBD1 (5 bases). The CDR3 sequence is 15 residues long. Germline-derived CDR1 and CDR2 are SGHNT and YYREEE (reference sequence). Trimming shortened V by 1 base and J by 6 bases, and 13 bases separated the two germline ends. The DNA of the CDR3 is TGTGCCAGCAGCTTGAGGCTGGGAGGGGATGAAAAACTGTTTTTT. It specifies CASSLRLGGDEKLFF.

V and J are TRBV27 and TRBJ2-3; unclear D gene. V shed 8 bases and J shed 0 bases, with 15 bases lying between them. Germline V lookup: CDR1 MNHEY, CDR2 SMNVEV (reference sequence). This CDR3 contains 15 residues. The CDR3 sequence is CASSRQVPSTDTQYF. As DNA, the CDR3 is TGTGCCAGCTCTCGGCAGGTTCCTAGCACAGATACGCAGTATTTT.

V is TRBV28 and J is TRBJ2-7; TRBD2 aligns across 11 bases. This CDR3 comprises 13 residues. From germline, CDR1 is MDHEN and CDR2 SYDVKM. Trimming at V came to 6 bases and at J to 9 bases, leaving 7 bases not matched to a gene. CDR3 sequence (DNA): TGTGCCAGCAGCACGGGGACTAGCGGACTGCAGTACTTC. Protein product: CASSTGTSGLQYF.

V gene TRBV28 combines with J gene TRBJ1-4; D unresolved. The CDR3 extends over 14 amino acids. The germline V and J ends were trimmed by 6 bases and 0 bases, with 8 bases remaining between them. Germline CDR1 is MDHEN and CDR2 is SYDVKM. The DNA of the CDR3 is TGTGCCAGCAGCCCCGTAGCAACTAATGAAAAACTGTTTTTT. Translation: CASSPVATNEKLFF.

The chain carries TRBV10-3 and TRBJ2-3, with D maybe TRBD2 (6 bases). Between the trimmed V and J ends, which lost 10 bases and 7 bases, there was a span of 15 bases. Germline V gene data show CDR1 as ENHRY and CDR2 as SYGVKD. This CDR3 has 12 residues. The CDR3 loop is CATGGVGNTQYF. The DNA of the CDR3 is TGTGCCACCGGAGGGGTCGGTAATACGCAGTATTTT.

The rearrangement uses TRBV27 and TRBJ2-1; D perhaps matches TRBD2 (5 bases). The CDR3 spans 12 residues. The V gene lost 6 bases and the J gene lost 10 bases, with 13 bases spanning the gap. Germline CDR1 is MNHEY and CDR2 is SMNVEV (reference sequence). CDR3 DNA: TGTGCCAGCAGCCTGATCGGGAACGAGCAGTTCTTC. Translated: CASSLIGNEQFF.

The chain carries TRBV7-3 and TRBJ2-1; maybe TRBD1 (6 bases). This CDR3 has 13 residues. CDR1 is SGHTA and CDR2 is FQGTGA in the germline V gene. V lost 5 bases to trimming and J lost 6 bases, with 11 bases between them. CDR3 in DNA: TGTGCCAGCAGCCTAGGACAGTTCAATGAGCAGTTCTTC. It encodes CASSLGQFNEQFF.

As concerns this clone: The same CDR3 also results from other DNA sequences found in this sample. This chain connects TRBV9 to TRBJ2-2; perhaps TRBD2 as D (6 bases). Trimming stripped 2 bases from V and 1 base from J, with 9 bases between. Germline CDR1 reads SGDLS; CDR2 reads YYNGEE. The CDR3 covers 15 residues. The CDR3 protein is CASSVGSGNTGELFF. CDR3 nucleotide sequence: TGTGCCAGCAGCGTGGGTAGCGGGAACACCGGGGAGCTGTTTTTT.